This TCR beta chain was obtained from a study of long-term antiretroviral therapy in people with HIV. Study information: The 2015 immediate-ART recommendation was preceded by the earliest samples by about a decade.

This clone was seen a few times. Trimming took off 6 bases at V and 8 bases at J, with 8 bases between the two ends. The CDR3 covers 12 residues. Germline V gene data show CDR1 as MNHEY and CDR2 as SVGAGI. Survey-level immunoSEQ v3.0 assays were run. Sequencing used immunoSEQ multiplex PCR; TCRdb keeps in-frame clones, though not all of them. The sample holds some 20,000 clones; roughly 92% are singletons and the top ten take under 9.5%. This receptor was identified in a woman in her forties or fifties with HIV. Source: unsorted PBMCs, taken 4.4 years after starting antiretroviral therapy. This chain connects TRBV6-5 to TRBJ1-6; a weak D match, TRBD1 (5 bases). The CDR3 spells CASSWGDSPLHF. The CDR3, as DNA: TGTGCCAGCAGCTGGGGGGATTCACCCCTCCACTTT.